This T cell receptor beta chain was captured by sequencing in a study of vaccination and CD4 T cells after COVID-19. Study background: Convalescent patients had positive nasal swab PCR results for SARS-CoV-2. Disease was mild in eight to ten and severe in one. Typically, post-vaccine samples were obtained a median about 79 days after dose two, within a range of 14 to 241.

The treatment: approximately nine-day PBMC culture with coronavirus spike peptide pools or control peptides (ViraFEST assay). Cultured CD4+ T cell DNA was sequenced using the Oncomine TCR Beta short-read assay. Genomic DNA was isolated from cultured CD4+ T cells. TCRdb redid the calling of the PCR reads with MiXCR, one entry per CDR3 protein. The data show about 10,000 distinct CDR3 sequences, just over 55% seen once. This clonotype was picked up a small number of times. The antigen is not known. The CDR3 loop spans 13 amino acids. Germline assignment: CDR1 MNHNS and CDR2 SASEGT. J gave up 5 bases and V 6 bases, and 6 bases lay outside the gene matches.

Sequenced material: CD4+ T cells from blood, cultured in vitro. The chain recombines TRBV6-1 with TRBJ1-2, with 7 bases matching TRBD1. The source is a human donor who had recovered from COVID-19. The CDR3 sequence: CASSPDRAYGYTF. The CDR3 nucleotides read TGTGCCAGCAGCCCTGACAGGGCTTATGGCTACACCTTC.